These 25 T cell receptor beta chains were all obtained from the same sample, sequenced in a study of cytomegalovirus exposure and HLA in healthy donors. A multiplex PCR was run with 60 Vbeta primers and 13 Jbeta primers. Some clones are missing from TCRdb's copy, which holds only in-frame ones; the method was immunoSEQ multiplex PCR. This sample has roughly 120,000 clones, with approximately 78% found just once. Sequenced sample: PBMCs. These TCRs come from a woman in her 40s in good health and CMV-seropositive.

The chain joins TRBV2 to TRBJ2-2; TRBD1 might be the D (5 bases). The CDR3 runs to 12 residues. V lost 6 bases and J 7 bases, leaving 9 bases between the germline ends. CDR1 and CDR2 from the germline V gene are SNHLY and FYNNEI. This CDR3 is CASRETGGELFF. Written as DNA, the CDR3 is TGTGCCAGCAGGGAAACAGGCGGGGAGCTGTTTTTT.

CDR3 loop: CASTRTQRQPQHF. The CDR3 nucleotides read TGTGCCAGCACCCGGACACAACGTCAGCCCCAGCATTTT. The rearrangement uses TRBV2 and TRBJ1-5; D might be TRBD1 (5 bases). The CDR3 sequence is 13 residues long. Trimming took off 7 bases at V and 6 bases at J, with 13 bases between the two ends. The germline V gene has CDR1 SNHLY and CDR2 FYNNEI.

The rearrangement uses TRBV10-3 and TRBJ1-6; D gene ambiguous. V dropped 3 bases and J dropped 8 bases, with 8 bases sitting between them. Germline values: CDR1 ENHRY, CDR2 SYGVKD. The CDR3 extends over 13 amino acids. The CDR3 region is CAISDELYSPLHF. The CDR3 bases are TGTGCCATCAGTGATGAACTCTATTCACCCCTCCACTTT.

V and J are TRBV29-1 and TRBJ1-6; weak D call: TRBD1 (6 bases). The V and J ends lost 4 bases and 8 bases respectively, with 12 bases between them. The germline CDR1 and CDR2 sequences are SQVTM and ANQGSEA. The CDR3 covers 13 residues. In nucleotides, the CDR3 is TGCAGCGTTGCACAGGGTAGCGATTCACCCCTCCACTTT. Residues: CSVAQGSDSPLHF.

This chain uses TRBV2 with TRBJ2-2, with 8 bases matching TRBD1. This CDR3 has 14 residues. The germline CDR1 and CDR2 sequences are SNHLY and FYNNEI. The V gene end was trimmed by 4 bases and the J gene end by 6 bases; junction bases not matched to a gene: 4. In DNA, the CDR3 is TGTGCCAGCAGTGTGGACAGGGACCCCGGGGAGCTGTTTTTT. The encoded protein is CASSVDRDPGELFF.

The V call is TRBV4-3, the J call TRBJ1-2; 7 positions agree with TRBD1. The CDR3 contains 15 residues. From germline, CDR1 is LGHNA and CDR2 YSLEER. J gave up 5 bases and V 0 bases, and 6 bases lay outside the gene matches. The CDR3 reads CASSQDLQGRYGYTF. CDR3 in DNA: TGCGCCAGCAGCCAAGATCTACAGGGGCGGTATGGCTACACCTTC.

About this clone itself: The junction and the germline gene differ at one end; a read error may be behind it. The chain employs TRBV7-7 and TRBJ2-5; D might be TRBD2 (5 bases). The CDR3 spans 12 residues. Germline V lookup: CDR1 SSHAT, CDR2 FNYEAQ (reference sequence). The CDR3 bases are TGTGCTAGCAGCCCACGGGGAGAGACCCAGTACTTC. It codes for CASSPRGETQYF.

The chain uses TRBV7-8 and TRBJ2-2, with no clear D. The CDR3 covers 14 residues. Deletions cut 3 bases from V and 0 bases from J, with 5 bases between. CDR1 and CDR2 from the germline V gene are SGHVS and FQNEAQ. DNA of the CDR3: TGTGCCAGCAGCTTTTCCGCGAACACCGGGGAGCTGTTTTTT. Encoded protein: CASSFSANTGELFF.

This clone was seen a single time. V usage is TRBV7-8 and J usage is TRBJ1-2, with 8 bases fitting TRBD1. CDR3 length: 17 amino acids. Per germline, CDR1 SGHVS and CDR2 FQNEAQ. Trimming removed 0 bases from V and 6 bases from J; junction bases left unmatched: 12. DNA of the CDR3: TGTGCCAGCAGCTTAGCGCGTTTTGGGCAGGGGGCACATGGCTACACCTTC. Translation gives CASSLARFGQGAHGYTF.

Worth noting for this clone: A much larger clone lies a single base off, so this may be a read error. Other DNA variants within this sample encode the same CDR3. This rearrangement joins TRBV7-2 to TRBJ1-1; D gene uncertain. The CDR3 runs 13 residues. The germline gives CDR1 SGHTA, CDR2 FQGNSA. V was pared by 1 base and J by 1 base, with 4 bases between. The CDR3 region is CASSLDRNTEAFF. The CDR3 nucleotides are TGTGCCAGCAGCTTAGACAGGAACACTGAAGCTTTCTTT. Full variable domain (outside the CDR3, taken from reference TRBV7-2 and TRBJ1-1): GAGVSQSPSNKVTEKGKDVELRCDPISGHTALYWYRQSLGQGLEFLIYFQGNSAPDKSGLPSDRFSAERTGGSVSTLTIQRTQQEDSAVYLCASSLDRNTEAFFGQGTRLTVV.

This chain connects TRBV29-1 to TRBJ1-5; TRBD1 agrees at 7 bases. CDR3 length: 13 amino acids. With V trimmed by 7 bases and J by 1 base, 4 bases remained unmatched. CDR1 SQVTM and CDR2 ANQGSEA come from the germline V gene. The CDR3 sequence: CSELDRSNQPQHF. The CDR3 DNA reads TGCAGCGAGCTGGACAGGAGCAATCAGCCCCAGCATTTT.

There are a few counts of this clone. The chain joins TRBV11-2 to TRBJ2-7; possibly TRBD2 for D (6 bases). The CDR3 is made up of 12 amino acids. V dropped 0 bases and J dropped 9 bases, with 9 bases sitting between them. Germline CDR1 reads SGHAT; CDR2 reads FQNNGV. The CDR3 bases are TGTGCCAGCAGCTTAGATCGGCGGGGGCAGTACTTC. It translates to CASSLDRRGQYF. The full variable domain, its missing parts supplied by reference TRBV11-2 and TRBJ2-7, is EAGVAQSPRYKIIEKRQSVAFWCNPISGHATLYWYQQILGQGPKLLIQFQNNGVVDDSQLPKDRFSAERLKGVDSTLKIQPAKLEDSAVYLCASSLDRRGQYFGPGTRLTVT.

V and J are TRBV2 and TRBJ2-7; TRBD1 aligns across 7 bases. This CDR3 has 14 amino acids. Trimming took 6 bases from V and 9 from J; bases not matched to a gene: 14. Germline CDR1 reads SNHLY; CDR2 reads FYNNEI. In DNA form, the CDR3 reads TGTGCCAGCAGCCCGACAGGGTTCCGGGGCGCGCAGTACTTC. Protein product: CASSPTGFRGAQYF.

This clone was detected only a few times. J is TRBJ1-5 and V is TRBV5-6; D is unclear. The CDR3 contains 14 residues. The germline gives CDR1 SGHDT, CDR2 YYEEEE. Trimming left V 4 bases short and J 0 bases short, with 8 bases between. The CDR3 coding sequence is TGTGCCAGCAGCACACAGACTAGCAATCAGCCCCAGCATTTT. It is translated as CASSTQTSNQPQHF.

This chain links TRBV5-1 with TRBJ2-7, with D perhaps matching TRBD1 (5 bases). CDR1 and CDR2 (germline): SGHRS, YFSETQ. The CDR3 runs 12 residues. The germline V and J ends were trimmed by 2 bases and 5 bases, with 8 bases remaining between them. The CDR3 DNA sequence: TGCGCCAGCAGCTTAGGGGCTGACGAGCAGTACTTC. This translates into CASSLGADEQYF. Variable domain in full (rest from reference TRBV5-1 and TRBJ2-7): KAGVTQTPRYLIKTRGQQVTLSCSPISGHRSVSWYQQTPGQGLQFLFEYFSETQRNKGNFPGRFSGRQFSNSRSEMNVSTLELGDSALYLCASSLGADEQYFGPGTRLTVT.

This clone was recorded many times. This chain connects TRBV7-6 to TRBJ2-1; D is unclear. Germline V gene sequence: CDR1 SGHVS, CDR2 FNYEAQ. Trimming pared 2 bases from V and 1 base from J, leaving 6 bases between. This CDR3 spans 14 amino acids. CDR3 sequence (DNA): TGTGCCAGCAGCTTAATTGCGTCCTACAATGAGCAGTTCTTC. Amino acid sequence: CASSLIASYNEQFF.

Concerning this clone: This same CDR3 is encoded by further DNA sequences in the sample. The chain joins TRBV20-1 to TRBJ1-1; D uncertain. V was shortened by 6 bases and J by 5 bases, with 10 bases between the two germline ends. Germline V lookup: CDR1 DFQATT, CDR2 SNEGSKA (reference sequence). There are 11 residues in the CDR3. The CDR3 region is CSAVERTEAFF. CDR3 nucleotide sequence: TGCAGTGCGGTCGAACGGACTGAAGCTTTCTTT.

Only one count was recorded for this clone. As DNA, the CDR3 is TGTGCCAGTAGTACCAGGACAGGGGTTAATTCACCCCTCCACTTT. It yields the protein CASSTRTGVNSPLHF. The chain combines TRBV19 with TRBJ1-6; 9 positions match TRBD1. The CDR3 extends over 15 amino acids. Trimming at V came to 4 bases and at J to 6 bases, leaving 4 bases not matched to a gene. The germline V gene has CDR1 LNHDA and CDR2 SQIVND (reference sequence). Full variable domain (rest looked up from reference TRBV19 and TRBJ1-6): DGGITQSPKYLFRKEGQNVTLSCEQNLNHDAMYWYRQDPGQGLRLIYYSQIVNDFQKGDIAEGYSVSREKKESFPLTVTSAQKNPTAFYLCASSTRTGVNSPLHFGNGTRLTVT.

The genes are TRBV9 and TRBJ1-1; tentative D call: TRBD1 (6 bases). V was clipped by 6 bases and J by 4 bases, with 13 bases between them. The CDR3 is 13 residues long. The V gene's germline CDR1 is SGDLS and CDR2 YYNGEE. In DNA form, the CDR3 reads TGTGCCAGCACCCGGACAGAAGGCACTGAAGCTTTCTTT. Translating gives CASTRTEGTEAFF.

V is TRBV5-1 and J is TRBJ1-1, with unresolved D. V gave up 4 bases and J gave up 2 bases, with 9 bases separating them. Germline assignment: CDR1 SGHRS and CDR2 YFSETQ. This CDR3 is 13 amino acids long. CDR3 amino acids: CASSHNKNTEAFF. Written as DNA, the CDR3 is TGCGCCAGCAGCCATAACAAAAACACTGAAGCTTTCTTT.

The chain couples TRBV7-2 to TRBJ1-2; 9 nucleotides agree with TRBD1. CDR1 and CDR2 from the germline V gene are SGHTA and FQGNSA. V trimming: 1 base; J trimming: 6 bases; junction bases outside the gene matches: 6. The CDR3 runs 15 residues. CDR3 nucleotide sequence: TGTGCCAGCAGCTTAGATTACAGGGGGCAACATGGCTACACCTTC. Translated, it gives CASSLDYRGQHGYTF.

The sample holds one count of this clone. The CDR3 sequence: CASSSGQGDGEQYF. In DNA form, the CDR3 reads TGTGCCAGCAGTTCGGGACAGGGGGATGGCGAGCAGTACTTC. The V gene is TRBV2, the J gene TRBJ2-7; 11 bases are a match to TRBD1. The trim removed 5 bases at V and 6 bases at J, leaving 6 bases unmatched. Germline-derived CDR1 and CDR2 are SNHLY and FYNNEI. The CDR3 contains 14 residues.

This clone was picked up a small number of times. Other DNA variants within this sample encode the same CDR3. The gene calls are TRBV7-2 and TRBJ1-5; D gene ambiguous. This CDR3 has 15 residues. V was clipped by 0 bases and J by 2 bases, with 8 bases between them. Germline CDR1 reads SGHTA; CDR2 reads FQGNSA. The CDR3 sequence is CASSLAARGNQPQHF. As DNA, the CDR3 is TGTGCCAGCAGCTTAGCAGCTCGGGGCAATCAGCCCCAGCATTTT.

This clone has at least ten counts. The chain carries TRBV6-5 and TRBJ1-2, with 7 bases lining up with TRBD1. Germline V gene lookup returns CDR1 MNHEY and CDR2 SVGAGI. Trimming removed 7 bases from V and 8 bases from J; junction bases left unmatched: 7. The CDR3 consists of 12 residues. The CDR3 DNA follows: TGTGCCAGCAAAGAGACAGGGCGCGGCTACACCTTC. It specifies CASKETGRGYTF.

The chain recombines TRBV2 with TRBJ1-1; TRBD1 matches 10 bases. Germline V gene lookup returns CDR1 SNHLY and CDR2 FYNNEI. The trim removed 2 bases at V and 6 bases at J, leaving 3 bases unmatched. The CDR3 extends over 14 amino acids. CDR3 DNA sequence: TGTGCCAGCAGTGAACCCGGGACAGGGGCTGAAGCTTTCTTT. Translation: CASSEPGTGAEAFF. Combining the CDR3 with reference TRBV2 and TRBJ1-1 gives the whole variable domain EPEVTQTPSHQVTQMGQEVILRCVPISNHLYFYWYRQILGQKVEFLVSFYNNEISEKSEIFDDQFSVERPDGSNFTLKIRSTKLEDSAMYFCASSEPGTGAEAFFGQGTRLTVV.